Detailed here is one TCR beta chain. Its antigen is unidentified. From the RT-PCR reads, TCRdb called clonotypes with MiXCR, one entry per CDR3 protein. The profile covers 650,000 or so distinct CDR3 sequences, with 14% appearing a single time and 6.5% to 8% taken by the ten largest. This CDR3 spans 14 amino acids. Trimming stripped 5 bases from V and 4 bases from J, with 13 bases between. Germline-derived CDR1 and CDR2 are SGHTA and FQGNSA. The data were obtained in a study of response to subunit inactivated influenza vaccine. Study-level findings and limits: Authors suggested each seasonal influenza vaccination recruits few new T cells.

The gene calls are TRBV7-2 and TRBJ2-3; D may correspond to TRBD1 or TRBD2 (6 bases each). Sequenced material: PBMCs from blood, taken 14 days before vaccination. The clonotype was recovered from a man in his fifties or sixties who received an inactivated influenza vaccine. The CDR3 here is CASSAMRGADTQYF. Here the CDR3 DNA reads TGTGCCAGCAGCGCAATGAGGGGGGCAGATACGCAGTATTTT.